The clone carrying this T cell receptor (beta chain) appeared a few times. The data are from a study of patients and donors after allogeneic stem cell transplantation. The germline V gene encodes CDR1 SQVTM and CDR2 ANQGSEA. V shed 7 bases and J shed 4 bases, with 10 bases lying between them. CDR3 length: 12 residues. TCRdb called the RT-PCR reads again in MiXCR, with one record for every CDR3 protein. The sample contains 200,000 to 250,000 distinct CDR3 sequences, approximately 14% of which appear only once. The sample taken for sequencing was blood, either unsorted or a sorted T cell fraction (not recorded which). The V gene is TRBV29-1, the J gene TRBJ1-4, with D unresolved. This TCR came from a human donor who was either an allogeneic HSCT recipient or a stem cell or donor lymphocyte infusion donor (not recorded which). It is not recorded whose cells these are; they may come from a transplant donor. This CDR3 reads CSGLGDNEKLFF. CDR3 DNA: TGCAGCGGCCTCGGGGATAATGAAAAACTGTTTTTT.